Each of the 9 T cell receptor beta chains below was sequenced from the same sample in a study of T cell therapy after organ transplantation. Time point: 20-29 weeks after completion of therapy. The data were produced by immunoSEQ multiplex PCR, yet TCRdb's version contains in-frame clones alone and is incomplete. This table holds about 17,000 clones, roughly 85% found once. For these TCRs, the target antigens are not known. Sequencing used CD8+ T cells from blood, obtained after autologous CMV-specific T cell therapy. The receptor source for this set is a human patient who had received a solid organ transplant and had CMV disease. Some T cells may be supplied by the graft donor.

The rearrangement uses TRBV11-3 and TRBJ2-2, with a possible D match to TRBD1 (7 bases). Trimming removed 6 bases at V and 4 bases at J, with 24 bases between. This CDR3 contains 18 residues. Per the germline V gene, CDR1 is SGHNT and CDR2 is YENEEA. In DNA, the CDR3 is TGTGCCAGCAGTATGGGAGGCGGGGACAGTGCCACCACCGGGGAGCTGTTTTTT. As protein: CASSMGGGDSATTGELFF.

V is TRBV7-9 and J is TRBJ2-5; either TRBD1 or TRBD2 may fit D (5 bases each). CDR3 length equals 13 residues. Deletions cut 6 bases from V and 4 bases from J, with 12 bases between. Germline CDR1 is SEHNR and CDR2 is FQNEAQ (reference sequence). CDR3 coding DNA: TGTGCCAGCAGAGCGGCAGGGAGAGAGACCCAGTACTTC. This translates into CASRAAGRETQYF.

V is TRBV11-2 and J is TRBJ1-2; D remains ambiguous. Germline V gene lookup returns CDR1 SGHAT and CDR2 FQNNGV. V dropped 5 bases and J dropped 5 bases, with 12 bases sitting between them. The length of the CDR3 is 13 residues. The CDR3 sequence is CASSPQSRYGYTF. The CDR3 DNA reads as TGTGCCAGCAGCCCTCAATCACGGTATGGCTACACCTTC. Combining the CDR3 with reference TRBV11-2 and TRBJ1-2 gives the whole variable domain EAGVAQSPRYKIIEKRQSVAFWCNPISGHATLYWYQQILGQGPKLLIQFQNNGVVDDSQLPKDRFSAERLKGVDSTLKIQPAKLEDSAVYLCASSPQSRYGYTFGSGTRLTVV.

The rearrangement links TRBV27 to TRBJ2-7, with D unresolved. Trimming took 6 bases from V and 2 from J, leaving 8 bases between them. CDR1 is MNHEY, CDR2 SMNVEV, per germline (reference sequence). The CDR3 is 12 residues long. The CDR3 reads CASSQDPYEQYF. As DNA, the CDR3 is TGTGCCAGCAGCCAAGACCCCTACGAGCAGTACTTC.

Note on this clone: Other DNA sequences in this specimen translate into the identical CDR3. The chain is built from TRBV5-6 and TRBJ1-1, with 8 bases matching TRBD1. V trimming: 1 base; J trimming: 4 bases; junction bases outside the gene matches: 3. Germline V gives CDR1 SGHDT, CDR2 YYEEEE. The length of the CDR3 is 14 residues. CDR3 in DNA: TGTGCCAGCAGCTTGACAGGGGGGATCACTGAAGCTTTCTTT. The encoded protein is CASSLTGGITEAFF.

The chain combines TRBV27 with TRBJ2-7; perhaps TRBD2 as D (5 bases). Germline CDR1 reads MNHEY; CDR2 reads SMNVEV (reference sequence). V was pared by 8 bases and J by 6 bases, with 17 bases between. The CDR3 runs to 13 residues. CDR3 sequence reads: CASAPAAGTEQYF. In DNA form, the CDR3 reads TGTGCCAGCGCCCCTGCGGCGGGTACCGAGCAGTACTTC.

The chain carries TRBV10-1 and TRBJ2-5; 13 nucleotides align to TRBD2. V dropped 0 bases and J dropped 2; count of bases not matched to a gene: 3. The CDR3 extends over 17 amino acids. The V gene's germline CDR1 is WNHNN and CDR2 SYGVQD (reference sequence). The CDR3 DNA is TGCGCCAGCAGTGAGTCTGAACTAGCGGGAGGGCAAGAGACCCAGTACTTC. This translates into CASSESELAGGQETQYF.

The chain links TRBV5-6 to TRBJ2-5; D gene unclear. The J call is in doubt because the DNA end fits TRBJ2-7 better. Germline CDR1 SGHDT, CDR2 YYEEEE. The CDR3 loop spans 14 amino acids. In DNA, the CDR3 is TGTGCCAGCAGCTTGGTAGGCAGTTCTTACGAGCAGTACTTC. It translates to CASSLVGSSYEQYF.

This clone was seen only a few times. The CDR3 reads CASSPGSYEQYF. The CDR3 bases are TGTGCCAGCAGCCCAGGGAGCTACGAGCAGTACTTC. The rearrangement joins TRBV6-6 to TRBJ2-7, with D perhaps assigned TRBD1 or TRBD2 (5 bases each). V was shortened by 6 bases and J by 3 bases, with 9 bases between the two germline ends. The CDR3 contains 12 residues. The germline CDR1 and CDR2 sequences are MNHNY and SVGAGI (reference sequence).